This T cell receptor (beta chain) originates from a study of OX40 agonist ivuxolimab in advanced cancers. Study context: Cohort: 65% to 90% men, mean age around 55, aged roughly 23 to 79. Points from the study as a whole: More expanded clones were seen, on average, in CD8+ T cells than in CD4+.

Comment on this clone: Antigen unknown.

Some clones are missing from TCRdb's copy, which holds only in-frame ones; the method was immunoSEQ multiplex PCR. Of tens of thousands of clones listed, 87% were seen once; the top ten hold about 1.3%. The input for sequencing was CD4+ or CD8+ T cells sorted from blood, taken in a trial of the OX40 agonist ivuxolimab. The TCR was taken from an adult with an advanced solid tumor such as melanoma, head and neck, liver or kidney cancer.

The CDR3 reads CASSPRVMDTGELFF. The CDR3 DNA sequence: TGTGCCAGCTCACCTCGGGTTATGGACACCGGGGAGCTGTTTTTT. This chain links TRBV18 with TRBJ2-2; D uncertain. V lost 3 bases and J lost 3, with 11 bases in between. In germline, CDR1 is KGHSH, CDR2 LQKENI. The CDR3 runs to 15 residues.